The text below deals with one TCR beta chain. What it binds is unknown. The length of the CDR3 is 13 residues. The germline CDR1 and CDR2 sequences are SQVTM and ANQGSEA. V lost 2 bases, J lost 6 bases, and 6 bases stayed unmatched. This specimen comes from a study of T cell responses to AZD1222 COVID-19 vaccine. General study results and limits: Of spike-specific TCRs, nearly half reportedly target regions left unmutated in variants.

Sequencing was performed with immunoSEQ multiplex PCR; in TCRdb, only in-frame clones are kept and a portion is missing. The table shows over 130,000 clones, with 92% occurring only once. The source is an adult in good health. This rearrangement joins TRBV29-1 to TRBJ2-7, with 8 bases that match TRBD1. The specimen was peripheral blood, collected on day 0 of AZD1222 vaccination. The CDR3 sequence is CSVESDRVPEQYF. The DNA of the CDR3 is TGCAGCGTTGAATCGGACAGGGTCCCCGAGCAGTACTTC.